The 8 T cell receptor beta chains listed next were all sequenced from one sample in a study of cytomegalovirus exposure and HLA in healthy donors. PCR used 60 Vbeta primers and 13 Jbeta primers. Sequencing was performed with immunoSEQ multiplex PCR; in TCRdb, only in-frame clones are kept and a portion is missing. The sample lists about 180,000 clones, around 70% occurring once. Sequencing used PBMCs. The source is a male donor in good health and CMV-seronegative.

This clone was seen just once. V usage is TRBV9 and J usage is TRBJ2-3; D gene uncertain. The CDR3 spans 12 residues. V lost 1 base and J lost 5, with 5 bases in between. The germline V gene encodes CDR1 SGDLS and CDR2 YYNGEE. CDR3: CASSVLEDTQYF. The CDR3 region has the DNA TGTGCCAGCAGCGTATTAGAAGATACGCAGTATTTT.

The chain recombines TRBV30 with TRBJ1-5, with D hard to call. V lost 1 base, J lost 1 base, and 14 bases lay in between. The length of the CDR3 is 16 residues. CDR1 and CDR2 from the germline V gene are GTSNPN and SVGIG (reference sequence). The CDR3 reads CAWSARGLRSNQPQHF. As DNA, the CDR3 is TGTGCCTGGAGTGCCCGCGGGTTGAGGAGCAATCAGCCCCAGCATTTT.

The chain uses TRBV4-2 and TRBJ2-2; 8 positions match TRBD1. CDR1 LGHNA and CDR2 YNFKEQ come from the germline V gene. V lost 0 bases and J lost 2; bases outside the gene matches: 2. CDR3 length: 16 residues. The DNA for the CDR3 is TGTGCCAGCAGCCAAGATCAGGGGGCCAACACCGGGGAGCTGTTTTTT. Encoded protein: CASSQDQGANTGELFF.

The J gene is TRBJ2-1, the V gene TRBV27, with a possible D match to TRBD2 (5 bases). From germline, CDR1 is MNHEY and CDR2 SMNVEV (reference sequence). This CDR3 spans 14 amino acids. The ends were cut back, 6 bases at V and 3 bases at J, with 12 bases in the middle. The DNA of the CDR3 is TGTGCCAGCAGCACACGGACTGACTACAATGAGCAGTTCTTC. It encodes CASSTRTDYNEQFF.

In this sample, this clone turned up once. The V gene is TRBV13, the J gene TRBJ2-7, with 9 bases that match TRBD1. CDR3 size: 18 residues. In germline, CDR1 is PRHDT, CDR2 FYEKMQ (reference sequence). V gave up 5 bases and J gave up 2 bases; unmatched junction bases: 16. The CDR3 protein is CASSRAAPRGTGTYEQYF. The DNA of the CDR3 is TGTGCCAGCAGCCGCGCGGCCCCTCGAGGGACAGGGACCTACGAGCAGTACTTC. Full variable domain (remainder filled in from reference TRBV13 and TRBJ2-7): AAGVIQSPRHLIKEKRETATLKCYPIPRHDTVYWYQQGPGQDPQFLISFYEKMQSDKGSIPDRFSAQQFSDYHSELNMSSLELGDSALYFCASSRAAPRGTGTYEQYFGPGTRLTVT.

In its sample, this clone was seen once. The V call is TRBV6-1, the J call TRBJ1-5; D remains ambiguous. The CDR3 spans 15 residues. Germline V gives CDR1 MNHNS, CDR2 SASEGT. Trimming shortened V by 2 bases and J by 5 bases, and 13 bases separated the two germline ends. In DNA form, the CDR3 reads TGTGCCAGCAGTGAATTCGGGAGGAGCGATCAGCCCCAGCATTTT. Translation: CASSEFGRSDQPQHF.

In its sample, this clone was seen once. The chain employs TRBV30 and TRBJ2-7; D gene unclear. CDR3 length: 12 amino acids. Per germline, CDR1 GTSNPN and CDR2 SVGIG (reference sequence). Trimming shortened V by 4 bases and J by 5 bases, and 12 bases separated the two germline ends. The CDR3 sequence is CAWTKTNHEQYF. The CDR3 DNA reads TGTGCCTGGACGAAAACTAACCACGAGCAGTACTTC.

This chain connects TRBV9 to TRBJ2-1; D unclear. The CDR3 consists of 17 residues. V dropped 0 bases and J dropped 0 bases, with 13 bases sitting between them. CDR1 SGDLS and CDR2 YYNGEE come from the germline V gene. The CDR3 protein is CASSVAVGLSSYNEQFF. The CDR3 DNA reads as TGTGCCAGCAGCGTAGCTGTCGGGTTAAGCTCCTACAATGAGCAGTTCTTC.